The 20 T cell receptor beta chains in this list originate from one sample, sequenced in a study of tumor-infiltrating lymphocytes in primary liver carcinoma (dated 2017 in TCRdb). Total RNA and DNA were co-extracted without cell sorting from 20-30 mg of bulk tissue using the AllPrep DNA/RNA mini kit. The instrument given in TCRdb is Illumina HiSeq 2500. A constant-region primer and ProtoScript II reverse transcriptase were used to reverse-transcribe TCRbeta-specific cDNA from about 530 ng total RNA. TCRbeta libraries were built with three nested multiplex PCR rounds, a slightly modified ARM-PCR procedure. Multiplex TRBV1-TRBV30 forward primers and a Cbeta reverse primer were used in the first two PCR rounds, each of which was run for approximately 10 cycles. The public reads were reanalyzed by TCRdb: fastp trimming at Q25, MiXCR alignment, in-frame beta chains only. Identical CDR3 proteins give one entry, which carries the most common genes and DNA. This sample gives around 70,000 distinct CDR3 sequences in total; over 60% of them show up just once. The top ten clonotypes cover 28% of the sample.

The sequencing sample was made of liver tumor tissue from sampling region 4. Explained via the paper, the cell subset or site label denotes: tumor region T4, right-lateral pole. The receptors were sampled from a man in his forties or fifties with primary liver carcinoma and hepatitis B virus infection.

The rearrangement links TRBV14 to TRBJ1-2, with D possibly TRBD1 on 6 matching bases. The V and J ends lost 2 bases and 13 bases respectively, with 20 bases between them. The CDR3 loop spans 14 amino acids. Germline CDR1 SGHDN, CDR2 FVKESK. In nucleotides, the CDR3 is TGTGCCAGCAGCCAATACTGGACAGCCTCCCTCCTCACCTTC. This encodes CASSQYWTASLLTF.

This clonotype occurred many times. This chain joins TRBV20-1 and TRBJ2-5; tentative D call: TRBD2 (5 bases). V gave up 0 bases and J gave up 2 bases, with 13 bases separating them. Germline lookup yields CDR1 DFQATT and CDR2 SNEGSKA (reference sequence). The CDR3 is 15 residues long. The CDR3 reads CSARDSTDLQETQYF. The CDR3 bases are TGCAGTGCTAGAGACTCGACGGACTTACAAGAGACCCAGTACTTC.

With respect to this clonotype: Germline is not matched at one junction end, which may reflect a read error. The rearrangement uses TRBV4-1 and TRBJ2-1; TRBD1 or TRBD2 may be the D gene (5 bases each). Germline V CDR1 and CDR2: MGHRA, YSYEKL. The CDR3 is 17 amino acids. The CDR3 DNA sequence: TGCCCCAGCAGCCAACCCCAAGGATTGGGGACGGACCGTGAGCAGTTCTTC. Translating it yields CPSSQPQGLGTDREQFF.

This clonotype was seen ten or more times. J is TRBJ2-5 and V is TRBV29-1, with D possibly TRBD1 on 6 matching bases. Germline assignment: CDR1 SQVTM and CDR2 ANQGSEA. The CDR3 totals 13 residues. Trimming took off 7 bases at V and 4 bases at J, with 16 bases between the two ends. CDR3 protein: CSGYRVIGETQYF. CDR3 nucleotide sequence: TGCAGCGGATACAGGGTTATCGGAGAGACCCAGTACTTC.

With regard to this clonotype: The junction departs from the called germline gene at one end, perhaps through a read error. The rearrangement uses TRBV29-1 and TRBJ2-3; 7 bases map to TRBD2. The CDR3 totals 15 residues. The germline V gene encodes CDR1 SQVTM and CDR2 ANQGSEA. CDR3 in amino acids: CSVGGPITSADTQYF. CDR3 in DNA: TGTAGCGTTGGAGGGCCCATAACTAGCGCAGATACGCAGTATTTT.

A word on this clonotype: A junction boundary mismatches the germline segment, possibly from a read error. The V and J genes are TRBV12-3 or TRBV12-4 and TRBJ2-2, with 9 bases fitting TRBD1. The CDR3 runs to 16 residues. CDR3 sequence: CANSFSPRQGAGELFF. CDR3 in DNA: TGTGCCAACAGTTTTTCACCGAGACAGGGGGCCGGGGAGCTGTTTTTT.

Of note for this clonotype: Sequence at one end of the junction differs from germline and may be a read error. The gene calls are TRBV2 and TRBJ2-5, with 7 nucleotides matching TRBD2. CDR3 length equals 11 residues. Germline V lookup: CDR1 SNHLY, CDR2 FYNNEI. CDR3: CASARGEIQYF. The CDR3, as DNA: TGTGCCAGCGCCCGGGGGGAGATCCAGTACTTC.

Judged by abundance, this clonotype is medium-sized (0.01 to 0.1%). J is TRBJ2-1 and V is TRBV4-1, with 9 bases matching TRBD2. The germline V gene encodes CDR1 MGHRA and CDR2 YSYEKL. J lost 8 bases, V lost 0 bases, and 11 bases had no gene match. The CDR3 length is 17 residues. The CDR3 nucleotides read TGCGCCAGCAGCCAAGATCCCGCTAGCGGGGTACCGGATGAGCAGTTCTTC. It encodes CASSQDPASGVPDEQFF.

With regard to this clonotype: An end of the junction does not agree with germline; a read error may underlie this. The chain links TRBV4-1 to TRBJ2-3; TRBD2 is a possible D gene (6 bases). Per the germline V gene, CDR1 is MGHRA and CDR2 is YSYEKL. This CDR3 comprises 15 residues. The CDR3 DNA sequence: TGCGCCAGGAGCCAAGAGCCTAGCGACACAGATACGCGGTATTTT. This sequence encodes CARSQEPSDTDTRYF.

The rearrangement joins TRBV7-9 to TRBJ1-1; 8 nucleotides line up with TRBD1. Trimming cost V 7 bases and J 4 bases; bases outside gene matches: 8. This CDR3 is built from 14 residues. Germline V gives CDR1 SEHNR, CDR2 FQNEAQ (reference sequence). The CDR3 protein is CASMYGQGGTEAFF. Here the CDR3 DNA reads TGTGCCAGCATGTATGGACAGGGAGGCACTGAAGCTTTCTTT.

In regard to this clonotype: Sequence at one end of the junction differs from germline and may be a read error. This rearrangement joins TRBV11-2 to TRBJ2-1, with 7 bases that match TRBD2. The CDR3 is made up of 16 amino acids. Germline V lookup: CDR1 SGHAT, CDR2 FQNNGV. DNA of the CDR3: TGTGCCAGCAGCTCGCGCCCCAGCGGGAAGATCCATGAGCGGCTCTTC. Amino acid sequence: CASSSRPSGKIHERLF.

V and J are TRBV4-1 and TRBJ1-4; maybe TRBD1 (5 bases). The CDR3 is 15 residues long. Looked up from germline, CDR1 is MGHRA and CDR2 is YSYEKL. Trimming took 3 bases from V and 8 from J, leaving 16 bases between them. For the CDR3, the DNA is TGCGCCAGCAGCCAGATCTACGGTAGGGACGAAAAACTGTTTTTT. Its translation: CASSQIYGRDEKLFF.

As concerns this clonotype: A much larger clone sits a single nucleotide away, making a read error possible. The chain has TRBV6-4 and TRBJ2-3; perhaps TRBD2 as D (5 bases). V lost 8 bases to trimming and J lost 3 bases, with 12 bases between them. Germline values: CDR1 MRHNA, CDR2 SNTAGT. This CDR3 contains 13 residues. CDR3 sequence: CASGREETDTQYF. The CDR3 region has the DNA TGTGCCAGCGGACGGGAAGAAACAGATACGCAGTATTTT.

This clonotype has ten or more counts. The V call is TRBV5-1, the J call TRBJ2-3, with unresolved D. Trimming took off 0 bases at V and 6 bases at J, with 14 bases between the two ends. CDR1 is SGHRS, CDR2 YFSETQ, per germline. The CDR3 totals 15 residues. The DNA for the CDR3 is TGCGCCAGCAGCTTGGGGGATAGCTCCGGGGATACGCAGTATTTT. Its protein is CASSLGDSSGDTQYF.

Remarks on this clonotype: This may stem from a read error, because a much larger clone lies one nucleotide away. The CDR3 nucleotides read TGCGCCAGCAGCCCACTGACGAGCAGTGAAAAACTGTTTTTT. Translation: CASSPLTSSEKLFF. The chain uses TRBV4-1 and TRBJ1-4; unclear D gene. Germline V gene lookup returns CDR1 MGHRA and CDR2 YSYEKL. This CDR3 region has 14 residues. Trimming took 4 bases from V and 7 from J, leaving 13 bases between them.

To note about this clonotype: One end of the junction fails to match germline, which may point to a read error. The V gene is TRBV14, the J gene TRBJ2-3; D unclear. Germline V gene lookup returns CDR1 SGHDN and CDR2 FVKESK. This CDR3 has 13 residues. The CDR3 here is CASSLWSSDRQYF. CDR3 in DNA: TGTGCCAGCAGCCTCTGGAGCTCAGATAGGCAGTATTTT.

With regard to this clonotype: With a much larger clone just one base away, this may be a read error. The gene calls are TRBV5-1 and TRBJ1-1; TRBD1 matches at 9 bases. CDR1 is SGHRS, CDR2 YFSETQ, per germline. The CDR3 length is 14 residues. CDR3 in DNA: TGCGCCGGCAGTTCTCCAAACAGGGGGCTTGGAGCTTTCTTT. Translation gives CAGSSPNRGLGAFF.

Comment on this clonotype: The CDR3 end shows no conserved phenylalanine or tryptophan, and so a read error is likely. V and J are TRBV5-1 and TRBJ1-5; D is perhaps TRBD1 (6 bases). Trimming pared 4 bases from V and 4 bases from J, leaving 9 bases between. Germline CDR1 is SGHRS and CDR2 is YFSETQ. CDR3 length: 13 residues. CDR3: CASSGGGNQPQHV. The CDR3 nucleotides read TGCGCCAGCAGCGGAGGGGGGAATCAGCCCCAGCATGTT.

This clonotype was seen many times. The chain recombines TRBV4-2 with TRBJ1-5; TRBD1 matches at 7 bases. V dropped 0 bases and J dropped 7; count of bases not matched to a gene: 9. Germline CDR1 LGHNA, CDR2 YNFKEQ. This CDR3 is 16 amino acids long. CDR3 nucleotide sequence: TGTGCCAGCAGCCAAGATGGAGGGCAGGGGGGGCAGCCCCAGCATTTT. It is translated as CASSQDGGQGGQPQHF.

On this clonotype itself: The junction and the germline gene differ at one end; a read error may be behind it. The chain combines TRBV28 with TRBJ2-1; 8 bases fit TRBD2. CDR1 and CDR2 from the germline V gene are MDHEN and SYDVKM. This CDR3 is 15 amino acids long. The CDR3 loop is CASSPSSGSYDEQFF. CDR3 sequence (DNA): TGTGCCAGCAGTCCGTCTAGCGGGTCCTACGATGAGCAGTTCTTC.